This T cell receptor (beta chain) was observed in a study of T cell changes during pregnancy in multiple sclerosis. TCRdb keeps only in-frame clones here, not all; method: immunoSEQ multiplex PCR. The sample carries tens of thousands of clones, about 87% recorded once. The CDR3 extends over 15 amino acids. With 2 bases clipped from V and 7 bases from J, the junction kept 6 bases outside the gene matches. Germline CDR1 is SNHLY and CDR2 is FYNNEI. V gene TRBV2 combines with J gene TRBJ1-4, with 8 nucleotides matching TRBD1. Sample: peripheral blood from another person, used as feeder cells. This sequence originates from a human donor whose cells served as feeder cells for cultures in a pregnancy study. CDR3 sequence (DNA): TGTGCCAGCAGTGAACGGACAGGGACCTCTGAAAAACTGTTTTTT. This codes for CASSERTGTSEKLFF.